Listed below are T cell receptor beta chains from one sample, sequenced in a study of T cell repertoires in cytomegalovirus infection. One entry per CDR3 protein results from TCRdb running MiXCR on the reads. This repertoire shows about 340,000 distinct CDR3 sequences, about 27% found once; its top ten account for about 19%. Their recognized antigens are unknown. The source material was cultured PBMCs, sampled from culture after CMV antigen stimulation. The receptors derive from a human donor in good health (CMV status not recorded). Some clones in this sample may be carry-over from other donors' samples. The CDR3 runs from the conserved cysteine through the conserved F or W. Fields, in order: J gene, clone size, D gene, V gene, CDR3 DNA, CDR3 protein. D genes are given only for firm matches. The size entry is marked missing in some rows and otherwise reads once, few, many or a size class.

J: TRBJ1-2; size: NA; D: TRBD1; V: TRBV20-1; DNA: TGCAGTGCTTGGCGACTCCGGGACAGGCCTAACTATGGCTACACCTTC; CDR3: CSAWRLRDRPNYGYTF
J: TRBJ2-3; size: NA; D: TRBD2; V: TRBV2; DNA: TGTGCCAGCAGCCATATGACTAGCGGGGGGAAGGACACGCAGTATTTT; CDR3: CASSHMTSGGKDTQYF
J: TRBJ2-1; size: NA; D: TRBD1; V: TRBV20-1; DNA: TGCAGTGCCTCGGGGACAGGGTATGATAGCGAGTTCTACAATGAGCAGTTCTTC; CDR3: CSASGTGYDSEFYNEQFF
J: TRBJ1-5; size: few; D: NA; V: TRBV20-1; DNA: TGCAGTGTTACGGGACCGATAACCTATAGCAATCAGCCCCAGCATTTT; CDR3: CSVTGPITYSNQPQHF
J: TRBJ2-1; size: NA; D: TRBD2; V: TRBV11-1; DNA: TGTGCCAGCAGCTTAGAGGGCCTAGCGGGACACCAGTTCTTC; CDR3: CASSLEGLAGHQFF
J: TRBJ2-1; size: once; D: NA; V: TRBV6-5; DNA: TGTGCCAGCAGCACTCCGAGCACATCAGGGACCCCGAACGATGAGCAGTTCTTC; CDR3: CASSTPSTSGTPNDEQFF
J: TRBJ1-1; size: few; D: TRBD1; V: TRBV5-5; DNA: TGTGCCAGCAGCTTGCAGGGGACAGAGATGAACACTGAAGCTTTCTTT; CDR3: CASSLQGTEMNTEAFF
J: TRBJ2-5; size: NA; D: TRBD2; V: TRBV11-2; DNA: TGTGCCACCTCCCTGGCTAGCGGACAAGAGACCCAGTACTTC; CDR3: CATSLASGQETQYF
J: TRBJ2-3; size: many; D: NA; V: TRBV7-9; DNA: TGTGCCAGCAGCTTAGGCCTAGCGATGAGCACAGATACGCAGTATTTT; CDR3: CASSLGLAMSTDTQYF
J: TRBJ1-1; size: NA; D: NA; V: TRBV4-2; DNA: TGTGCCAGCAGCCGGGTGAGGGACCCAGGAGCTTTCTTT; CDR3: CASSRVRDPGAFF
J: TRBJ1-1; size: NA; D: NA; V: TRBV5-5; DNA: TGTGCCAGCAGCTTGGAGGCAGGGAGGGGCACTGAAGCTTTCTTT; CDR3: CASSLEAGRGTEAFF
J: TRBJ1-1; size: NA; D: TRBD1; V: TRBV7-3; DNA: TGTGCCAGCAGCGCCCAACAGGGGCCGGGCGAAGCTTTCTTT; CDR3: CASSAQQGPGEAFF
J: TRBJ2-5; size: NA; D: NA; V: TRBV27; DNA: TGTGCCAGCATGGGACGGGTAGAGACCCAGTACTTC; CDR3: CASMGRVETQYF
J: TRBJ2-3; size: few; D: NA; V: TRBV6-6; DNA: TGTGCCAGCAGTTACGGAGGTAGCACAGATACGCAGTATTTT; CDR3: CASSYGGSTDTQYF
J: TRBJ1-5; size: few; D: NA; V: TRBV28; DNA: TGTGCCAGCACGGGGGGAAACAATCAGCCCCAGCATTTT; CDR3: CASTGGNNQPQHF
J: TRBJ1-2; size: few; D: NA; V: TRBV10-3; DNA: TGTGCCATCAGTGAGAGCAGGAAAACAGATAACTATGGCTACACCTTC; CDR3: CAISESRKTDNYGYTF
J: TRBJ1-6; size: few; D: TRBD1; V: TRBV5-4; DNA: TGTGCCAGCTTTAAAACAGGGGTGAATTCACCCCTCCACTTT; CDR3: CASFKTGVNSPLHF
J: TRBJ1-5; size: NA; D: NA; V: TRBV6-1; DNA: TGTGCCAGCAGTGGACAATGGGGCAATCAGCCCCAGCATTTT; CDR3: CASSGQWGNQPQHF
J: TRBJ2-3; size: many; D: TRBD2; V: TRBV7-8; DNA: TGTGCCAGCAGCTTAGGGGACTTAGCGGGAGGTTCAAGAGATACGCAGTATTTT; CDR3: CASSLGDLAGGSRDTQYF
J: TRBJ2-1; size: few; D: NA; V: TRBV7-3; DNA: TGTGCCAGCAGCCCGGACGCTCGCGATGAGCAGTTCTTC; CDR3: CASSPDARDEQFF
J: TRBJ1-6; size: NA; D: TRBD1; V: TRBV6-1; DNA: TGTGCCAGCAGTTATCGAACAGGGGTCGAGAAATCACCCCTCCACTTT; CDR3: CASSYRTGVEKSPLHF
J: TRBJ2-3; size: NA; D: NA; V: TRBV7-6; DNA: TGTGCCAGCAGCGGGGGGGGGGGCAAAGGTACGCAGTATTTT; CDR3: CASSGGGGKGTQYF
J: TRBJ2-1; size: NA; D: NA; V: TRBV25-1; DNA: TGTGCCAGCAGTGACCCCATAGGATGGAACTACAATGAGCAGTTCTTC; CDR3: CASSDPIGWNYNEQFF
J: TRBJ1-1; size: NA; D: NA; V: TRBV6-6; DNA: TGTGCCAGCAGTTACGTGCAAGGCACTGAAGCTTTCTTT; CDR3: CASSYVQGTEAFF
J: TRBJ1-6; size: NA; D: TRBD1; V: TRBV4-1; DNA: TGCGCCAGCAGCCAAGGACAGGGGGTTGCTCCACCCCTCCACTTT; CDR3: CASSQGQGVAPPLHF
J: TRBJ1-4; size: many; D: NA; V: TRBV6-1; DNA: TGTGCCAGCAGGGGGTCTACTAATGAAAAACTGTTTTTT; CDR3: CASRGSTNEKLFF
J: TRBJ1-3; size: NA; D: NA; V: TRBV6-1; DNA: TGTGCCAGCACCGGAGGTTTCCCTGGAAACACCATATATTTT; CDR3: CASTGGFPGNTIYF
J: TRBJ2-3; size: few; D: TRBD2; V: TRBV20-1; DNA: TGCAGTGCTAGAGTTAGCGGGAGACAGGCGGGTACGCAGTATTTT; CDR3: CSARVSGRQAGTQYF
J: TRBJ1-1; size: NA; D: NA; V: TRBV29-1; DNA: TGCAGCGTTGAGTCTTGGGCCGGGCCCACTGAAGCTTTCTTT; CDR3: CSVESWAGPTEAFF
J: TRBJ2-3; size: NA; D: TRBD1; V: TRBV19; DNA: TGTGCCGCCTCGACAGGGAGCACAGATACGCAGTATTTT; CDR3: CAASTGSTDTQYF
J: TRBJ1-1; size: NA; D: NA; V: TRBV11-1; DNA: TGTGCCAGCAGTCGTGCGGGAGGGAACACTGAAGCTTTCTTT; CDR3: CASSRAGGNTEAFF
J: TRBJ1-1; size: NA; D: NA; V: TRBV15; DNA: TGTGCCACCAGCCGCGGGGCCACTGAAGCTTTCTTT; CDR3: CATSRGATEAFF
J: TRBJ1-5; size: NA; D: TRBD1; V: TRBV28; DNA: TGTGCCAGCAGTGCCGGGACAGGGGTCAATCAGCCCCAGCATTTT; CDR3: CASSAGTGVNQPQHF
J: TRBJ2-5; size: NA; D: NA; V: TRBV19; DNA: TGTGCCACCCGAGGACCCCTTCAAGAGACCCAGTACTTC; CDR3: CATRGPLQETQYF
J: TRBJ2-2; size: many; D: TRBD1; V: TRBV7-6; DNA: TGTGCCAGCAGCTTAGCGGCGGGACAGGGGGCCGGGGAGCTGTTTTTT; CDR3: CASSLAAGQGAGELFF
J: TRBJ1-2; size: few; D: NA; V: TRBV7-6; DNA: TGTGCCAGCAGCTTATCACGGACGGGGTGGAGGCGGCCGCGCGCGGGCTACACCTTC; CDR3: CASSLSRTGWRRPRAGYTF
J: TRBJ1-2; size: NA; D: TRBD1; V: TRBV29-1; DNA: TGCAGCGTTGAAGAACAGGGGGGCTATGGCTACACCTTC; CDR3: CSVEEQGGYGYTF